This TCR beta chain was recorded in a study of CXCR3-negative and CXCR3-positive naive CD8 T cells. Study-level points and caveats: Comparison of naive cells showed more hydrophobic TRB CDR3s in CXCR3-positive than in CXCR3-negative naive cells.

Notes on this clonotype: The target antigen is unknown.

Germline CDR1 is SNHLY and CDR2 is FYNNEI. The CDR3 runs to 13 residues. Via 5' RACE with UMI labels, TRB cDNA libraries were prepared. Reanalyzing the 5' RACE reads, TCRdb keeps one entry per CDR3 protein, without DNA. This sample's clone table lists about 130,000 distinct CDR3 sequences. The sequence came from a human donor in good health. Some clones in this sample may be carry-over from other donors' samples. V and J are TRBV2 and TRBJ1-5; TCRdb gives TRBD1 as the D gene, but with no DNA this cannot be confirmed. Material: naive CXCR3+ CD8+ T cells from blood. Subset of the sample: CD45RO-CCR7+CD27+CD95- naive CD8+ T cells expressing CXCR3 (TNR3+). The CDR3 loop is CASTLTVIQPQHF.